This T cell receptor (beta chain) derives from a study of blood T cell repertoires in COVID-19. Study-wide background: COVID-19 samples from acute and convalescent phases originated in the United States, Italy and Spain.

Original data processing: Amplifying reference gene primers gave estimates of nucleated cell counts. This table comes from immunoSEQ multiplex PCR, and its TCRdb copy is limited to in-frame clones, with some not included. That table furnishes V, J and clone size, whereas the DNA furnished D and trimming. The table shows about 230,000 clones, with approximately 84% occurring only once. This clone was found a few times. V dropped 7 bases and J dropped 3; count of bases not matched to a gene: 5. This CDR3 is 14 amino acids long. CDR1 and CDR2 from the germline V gene are MDHEN and SYDVKM. The chain is built from TRBV28 and TRBJ1-2, with TRBD1 matching over 10 bases. This receptor was identified in an elderly woman with acute or convalescent COVID-19. Sequencing was done on a sample of peripheral blood. CDR3 amino acids: CASTRDRGYYGYTF. Here the CDR3 DNA reads TGTGCCAGCACCCGGGACAGGGGATACTATGGCTACACCTTC.